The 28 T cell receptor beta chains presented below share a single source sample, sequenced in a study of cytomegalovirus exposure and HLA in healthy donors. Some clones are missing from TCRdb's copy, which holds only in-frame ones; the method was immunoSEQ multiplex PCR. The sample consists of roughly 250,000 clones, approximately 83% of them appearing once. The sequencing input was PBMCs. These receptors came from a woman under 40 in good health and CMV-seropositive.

The CDR3 sequence: CASSVVGGSTEAFF. CDR3 coding DNA: TGTGCCAGCAGCGTAGTGGGGGGTTCAACTGAAGCTTTCTTT. The chain couples TRBV9 to TRBJ1-1; the D gene is possibly TRBD1 (5 bases). The CDR3 runs 14 residues. V was clipped by 0 bases and J by 5 bases, with 11 bases between them. Germline CDR1 is SGDLS and CDR2 is YYNGEE.

CDR3 sequence reads: CASSQGFRDYSYEQYF. As DNA, the CDR3 is TGCGCCAGCAGCCAGGGATTTCGGGACTACTCCTACGAGCAGTACTTC. The rearrangement joins TRBV4-1 to TRBJ2-7, with 7 bases aligning to TRBD2. The CDR3 has 16 amino acids. Trimming at V came to 3 bases and at J to 0 bases, leaving 8 bases not matched to a gene. Germline V gene lookup returns CDR1 MGHRA and CDR2 YSYEKL.

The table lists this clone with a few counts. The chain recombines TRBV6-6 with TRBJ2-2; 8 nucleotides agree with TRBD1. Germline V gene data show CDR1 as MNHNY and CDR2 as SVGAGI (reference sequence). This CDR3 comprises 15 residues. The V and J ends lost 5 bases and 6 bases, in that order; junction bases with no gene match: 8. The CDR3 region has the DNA TGTGCCAGCAGTCCCGGACAGGGAGATGCCGGGGAGCTGTTTTTT. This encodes CASSPGQGDAGELFF.

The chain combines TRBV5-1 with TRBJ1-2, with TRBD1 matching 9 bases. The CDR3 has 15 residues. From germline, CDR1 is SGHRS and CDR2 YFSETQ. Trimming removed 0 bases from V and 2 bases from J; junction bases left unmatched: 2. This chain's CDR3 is CASSLGGQGNYGYTF. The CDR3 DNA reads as TGCGCCAGCAGCTTGGGGGGACAGGGAAACTATGGCTACACCTTC.

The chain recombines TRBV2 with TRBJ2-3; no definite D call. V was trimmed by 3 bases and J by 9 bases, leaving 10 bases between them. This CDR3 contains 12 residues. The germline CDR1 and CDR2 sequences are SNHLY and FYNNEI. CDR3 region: CASSDNYPTQYF. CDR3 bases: TGTGCCAGCAGTGATAACTACCCAACGCAGTATTTT.

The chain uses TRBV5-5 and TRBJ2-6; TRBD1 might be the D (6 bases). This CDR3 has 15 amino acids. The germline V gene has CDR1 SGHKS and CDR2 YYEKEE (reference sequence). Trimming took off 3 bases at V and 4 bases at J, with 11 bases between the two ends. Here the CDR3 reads CASSYGTPGANVLTF. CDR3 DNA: TGTGCCAGCAGCTACGGGACACCCGGGGCCAACGTCCTGACTTTC.

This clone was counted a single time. The CDR3 DNA is TGCGCCAGCAGCCGCGGACTAGCGGGAGGTTTAGATACGCAGTATTTT. Its translation: CASSRGLAGGLDTQYF. The V call is TRBV5-1, the J call TRBJ2-3, with 14 positions matching TRBD2. J was trimmed by 5 bases and V by 4 bases; bases with no gene match: 6. The CDR3 is 16 residues long. Germline CDR1 SGHRS, CDR2 YFSETQ.

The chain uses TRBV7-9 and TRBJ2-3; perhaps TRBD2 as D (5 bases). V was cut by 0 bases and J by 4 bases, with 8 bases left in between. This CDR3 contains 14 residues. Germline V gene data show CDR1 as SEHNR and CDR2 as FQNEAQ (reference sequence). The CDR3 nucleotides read TGTGCCAGCAGCTTAGCGCGACTACCAGATACGCAGTATTTT. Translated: CASSLARLPDTQYF.

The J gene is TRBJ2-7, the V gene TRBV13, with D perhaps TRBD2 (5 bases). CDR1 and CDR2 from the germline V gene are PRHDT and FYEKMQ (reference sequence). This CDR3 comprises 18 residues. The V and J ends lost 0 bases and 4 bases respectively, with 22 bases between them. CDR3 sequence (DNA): TGTGCCAGCAGCTTAGGGCCGTCCCGGGAACCCGGTCCTTACGAGCAGTACTTC. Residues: CASSLGPSREPGPYEQYF.

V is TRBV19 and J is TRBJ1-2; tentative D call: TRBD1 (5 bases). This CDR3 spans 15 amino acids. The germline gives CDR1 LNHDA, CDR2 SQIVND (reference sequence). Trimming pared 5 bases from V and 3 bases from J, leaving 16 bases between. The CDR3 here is CASSRTTGEDYGYTF. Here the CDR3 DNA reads TGTGCCAGTAGTCGGACAACGGGGGAAGACTATGGCTACACCTTC.

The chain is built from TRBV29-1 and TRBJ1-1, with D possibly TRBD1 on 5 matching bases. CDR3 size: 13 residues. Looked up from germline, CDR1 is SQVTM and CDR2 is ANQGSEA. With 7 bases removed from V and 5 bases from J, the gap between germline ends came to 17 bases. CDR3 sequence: CSALGQGRTEAFF. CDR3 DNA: TGCAGCGCCCTGGGCCAGGGTCGGACTGAAGCTTTCTTT.

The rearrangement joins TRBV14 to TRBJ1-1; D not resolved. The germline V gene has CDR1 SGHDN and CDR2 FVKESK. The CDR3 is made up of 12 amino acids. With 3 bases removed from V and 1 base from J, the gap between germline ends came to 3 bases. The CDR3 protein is CASSHRNTEAFF. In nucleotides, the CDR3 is TGTGCCAGCAGCCACAGGAACACTGAAGCTTTCTTT.

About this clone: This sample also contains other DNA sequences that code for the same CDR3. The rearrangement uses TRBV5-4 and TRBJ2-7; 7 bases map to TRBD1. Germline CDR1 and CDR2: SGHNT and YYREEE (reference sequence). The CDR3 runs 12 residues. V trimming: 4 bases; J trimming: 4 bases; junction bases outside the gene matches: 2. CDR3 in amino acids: CASSRDSYEQYF. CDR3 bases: TGTGCCAGCAGCCGGGACAGTTACGAGCAGTACTTC.

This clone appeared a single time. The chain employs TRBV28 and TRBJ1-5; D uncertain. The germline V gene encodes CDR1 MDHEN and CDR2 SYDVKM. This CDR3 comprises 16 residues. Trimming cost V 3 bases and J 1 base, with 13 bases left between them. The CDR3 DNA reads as TGTGCCAGCAGTTTTCGAGGGCTGGGGAGCAATCAGCCCCAGCATTTT. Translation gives CASSFRGLGSNQPQHF.

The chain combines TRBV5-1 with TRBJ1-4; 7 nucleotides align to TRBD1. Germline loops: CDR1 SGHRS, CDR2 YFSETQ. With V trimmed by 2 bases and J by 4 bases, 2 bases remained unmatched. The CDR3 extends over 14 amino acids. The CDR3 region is CASSFDRVNEKLFF. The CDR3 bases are TGCGCCAGCAGCTTTGACAGGGTTAATGAAAAACTGTTTTTT.

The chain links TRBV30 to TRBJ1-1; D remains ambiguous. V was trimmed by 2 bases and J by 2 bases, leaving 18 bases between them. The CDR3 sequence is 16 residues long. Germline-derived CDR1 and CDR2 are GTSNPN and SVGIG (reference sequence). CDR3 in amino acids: CAWSSPWVLGNTEAFF. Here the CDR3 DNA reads TGTGCCTGGAGTTCCCCTTGGGTCCTAGGAAACACTGAAGCTTTCTTT.

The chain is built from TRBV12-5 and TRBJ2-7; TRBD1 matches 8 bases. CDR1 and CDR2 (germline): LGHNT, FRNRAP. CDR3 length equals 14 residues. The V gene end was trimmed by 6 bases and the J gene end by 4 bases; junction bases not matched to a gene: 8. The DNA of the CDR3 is TGTGCTAGTGGGATTAGGGACAGGTCTTACGAGCAGTACTTC. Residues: CASGIRDRSYEQYF. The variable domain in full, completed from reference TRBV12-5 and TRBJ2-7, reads DARVTQTPRHKVTEMGQEVTMRCQPILGHNTVFWYRQTMMQGLELLAYFRNRAPLDDSGMPKDRFSAEMPDATLATLKIQPSEPRDSAVYFCASGIRDRSYEQYFGPGTRLTVT.

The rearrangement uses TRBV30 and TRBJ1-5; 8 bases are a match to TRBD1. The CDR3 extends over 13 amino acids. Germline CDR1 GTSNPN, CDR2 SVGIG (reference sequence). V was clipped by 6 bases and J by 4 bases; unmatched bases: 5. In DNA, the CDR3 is TGTGCCTGCTCGGACAGGGCGAATCAGCCCCAGCATTTT. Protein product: CACSDRANQPQHF.

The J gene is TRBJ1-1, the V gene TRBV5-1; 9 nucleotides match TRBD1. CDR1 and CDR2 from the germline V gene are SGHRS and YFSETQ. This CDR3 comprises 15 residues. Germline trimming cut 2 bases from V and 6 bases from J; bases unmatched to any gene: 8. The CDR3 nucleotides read TGCGCCAGCAGCTTAGGGGGGACAGGGCAAGCTGAAGCTTTCTTT. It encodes CASSLGGTGQAEAFF.

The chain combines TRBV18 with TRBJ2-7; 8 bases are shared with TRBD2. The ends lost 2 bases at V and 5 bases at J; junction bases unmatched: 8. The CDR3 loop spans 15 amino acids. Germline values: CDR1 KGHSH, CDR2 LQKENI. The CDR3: CASSPGLGRAHEQYF. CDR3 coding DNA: TGTGCCAGCTCACCAGGTCTCGGGAGGGCCCACGAGCAGTACTTC.

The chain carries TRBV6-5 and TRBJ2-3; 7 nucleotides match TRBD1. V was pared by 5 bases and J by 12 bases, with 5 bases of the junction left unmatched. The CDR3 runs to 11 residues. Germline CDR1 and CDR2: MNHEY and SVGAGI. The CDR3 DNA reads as TGTGCCAGCAGTGCGGACAGGAGACAGTATTTT. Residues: CASSADRRQYF.

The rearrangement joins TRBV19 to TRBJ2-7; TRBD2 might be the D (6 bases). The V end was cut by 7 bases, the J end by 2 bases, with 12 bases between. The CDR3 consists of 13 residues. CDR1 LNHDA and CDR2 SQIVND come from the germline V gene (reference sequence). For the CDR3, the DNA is TGTGCCAGTACCGGGACTCCTCCCTACGAGCAGTACTTC. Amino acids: CASTGTPPYEQYF.

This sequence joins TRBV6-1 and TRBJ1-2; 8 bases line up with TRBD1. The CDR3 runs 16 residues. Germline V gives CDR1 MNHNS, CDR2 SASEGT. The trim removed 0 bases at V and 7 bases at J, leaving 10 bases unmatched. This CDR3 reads CASSEAGWQGASGYTF. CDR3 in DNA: TGTGCCAGCAGTGAAGCTGGTTGGCAGGGGGCCAGTGGCTACACCTTC.

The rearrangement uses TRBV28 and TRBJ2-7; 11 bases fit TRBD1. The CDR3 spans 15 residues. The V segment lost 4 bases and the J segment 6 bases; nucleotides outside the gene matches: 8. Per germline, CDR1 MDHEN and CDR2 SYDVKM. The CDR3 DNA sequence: TGTGCCAGCAGTTCCCCCGGGACAGGGGGAGGCGAGCAGTACTTC. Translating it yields CASSSPGTGGGEQYF. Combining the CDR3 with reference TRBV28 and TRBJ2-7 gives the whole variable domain DVKVTQSSRYLVKRTGEKVFLECVQDMDHENMFWYRQDPGLGLRLIYFSYDVKMKEKGDIPEGYSVSREKKERFSLILESASTNQTSMYLCASSSPGTGGGEQYFGPGTRLTVT.

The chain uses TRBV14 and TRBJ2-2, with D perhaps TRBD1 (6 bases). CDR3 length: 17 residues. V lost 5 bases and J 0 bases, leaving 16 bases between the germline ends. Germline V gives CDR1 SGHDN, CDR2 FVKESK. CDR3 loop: CASSFRRGYANTGELFF. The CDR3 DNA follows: TGTGCCAGCAGCTTCCGCAGGGGCTACGCGAACACCGGGGAGCTGTTTTTT.

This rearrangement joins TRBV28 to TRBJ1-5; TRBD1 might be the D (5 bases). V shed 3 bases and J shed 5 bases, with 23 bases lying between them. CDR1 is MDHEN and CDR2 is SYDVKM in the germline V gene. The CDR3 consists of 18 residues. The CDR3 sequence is CASSLAPIYADRHQPQHF. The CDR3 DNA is TGTGCCAGCAGTTTGGCCCCGATATATGCCGACAGACATCAGCCCCAGCATTTT.

This CDR3 is CSARFTGEGIGNTIYF. CDR3 coding DNA: TGCAGCGCCCGCTTTACGGGGGAAGGTATAGGAAACACCATATATTTT. The rearrangement joins TRBV29-1 to TRBJ1-3; D perhaps matches TRBD1 (5 bases). Looked up from germline, CDR1 is SQVTM and CDR2 is ANQGSEA. The CDR3 totals 16 residues. Deletions cut 7 bases from V and 4 bases from J, with 23 bases between.

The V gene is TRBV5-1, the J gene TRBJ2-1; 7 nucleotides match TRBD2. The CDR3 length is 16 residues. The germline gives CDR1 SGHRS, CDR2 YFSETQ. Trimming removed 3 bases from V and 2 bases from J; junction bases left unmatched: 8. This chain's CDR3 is CASSSSLAAAYNEQFF. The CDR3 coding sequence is TGCGCCAGCAGCTCCAGTCTAGCGGCTGCCTACAATGAGCAGTTCTTC.